This T cell receptor (beta chain) originates from a study of blood T cell repertoires in COVID-19. In the study overall: Collection of acute and convalescent COVID-19 samples took place in the United States, Italy and Spain. Sample material is recorded as cDNA or gDNA derived from T cells, B-cell-depleted T cells, or PBMCs.

Enrolment of Seattle patients took place during active infection, and they were followed longitudinally. Original data processing: It was from reference gene primer amplification that nucleated cell counts were estimated. Method: immunoSEQ multiplex PCR; TCRdb's copy keeps in-frame clones and lacks some. Clone size and the V and J calls come from that table; the DNA yielded D and trimming. In the table there are approximately 270,000 clones, roughly four fifths of which are singletons. The V gene end was trimmed by 2 bases and the J gene end by 5 bases; junction bases not matched to a gene: 1. From germline, CDR1 is SGHDT and CDR2 YYEEEE. This CDR3 spans 14 amino acids.

The clonotype comes from a person between 65 and 79 years old with COVID-19, enrolled during active disease. V gene TRBV5-6 combines with J gene TRBJ2-2; 9 bases align to TRBD1. Sequencing used peripheral blood. The CDR3 bases are TGTGCCAGCAGCTTCGGGACAGGGACCGGGGAGCTGTTTTTT. This translates into CASSFGTGTGELFF.